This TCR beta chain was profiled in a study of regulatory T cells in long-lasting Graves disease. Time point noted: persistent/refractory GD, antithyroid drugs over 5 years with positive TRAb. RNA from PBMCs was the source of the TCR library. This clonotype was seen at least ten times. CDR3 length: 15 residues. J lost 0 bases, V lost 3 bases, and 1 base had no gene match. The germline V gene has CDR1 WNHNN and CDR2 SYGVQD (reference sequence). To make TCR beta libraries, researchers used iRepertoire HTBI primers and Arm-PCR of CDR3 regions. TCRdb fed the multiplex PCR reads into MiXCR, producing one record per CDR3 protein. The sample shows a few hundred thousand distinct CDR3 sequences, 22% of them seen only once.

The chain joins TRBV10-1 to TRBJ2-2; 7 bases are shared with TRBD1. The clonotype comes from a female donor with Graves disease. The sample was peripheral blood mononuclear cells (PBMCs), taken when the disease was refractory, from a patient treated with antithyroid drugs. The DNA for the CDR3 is TGCGCCAGCAGTGACGGACAGGCGAACACCGGGGAGCTGTTTTTT. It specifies CASSDGQANTGELFF.